Included here is one T cell receptor (beta chain) sequence, with context. Its specificity is unknown. The entry originates in a study of CXCR3-negative and CXCR3-positive naive CD8 T cells. Notes on the study in general: Naive cells with CXCR3 showed TRB CDR3s that were more hydrophobic than those in CXCR3-negative naive cells. The study found comparably high diversity in both naive subsets and much lower diversity in memory CD8+ cells. The majority of assays used fresh PBMCs, and CXCR3 expression partially decreased after cryopreservation.

Germline CDR1 reads SQVTM; CDR2 reads ANQGSEA. The CDR3 sequence is 14 residues long. Through 5' RACE with UMI labels, the TRB cDNA libraries were prepared. TCRdb processed the 5' RACE reads again and assigns one entry to each CDR3 protein, with no DNA. Its table lists over 4,500 distinct CDR3 sequences. This sequence originates from a human donor in good health. Some clones in this sample may be carry-over from other donors' samples. The rearrangement joins TRBV29-1 to TRBJ2-7; as DNA is missing, the TRBD1 call by TCRdb cannot be tested. The source material was naive CXCR3+ CD8+ T cells from blood. Subset here: CD45RO-CCR7+CD27+CD95- naive CD8+ T cells expressing CXCR3 (TNR3+). CDR3 protein: CSVNSGQGTYEQYF.